These 13 T cell receptor beta chains share one sample of origin, sequenced in a study of T cell responses to AZD1222 COVID-19 vaccine. The table came from immunoSEQ multiplex PCR; TCRdb's copy has only in-frame clones and leaves some out. Among under 80,000 clones, about 85% were seen once, and the ten largest hold roughly 1.2%. Material: peripheral blood, obtained 28 days after the second AZD1222 dose. Source of these receptors: an adult who received the AZD1222 COVID-19 vaccine.

This chain uses TRBV3-1 (or the pseudogene TRBV3-2) with TRBJ1-2, with D perhaps matching TRBD1 (6 bases). The CDR3 totals 22 residues. CDR1 and CDR2 (germline): LGHDT, YNNKEL (reference sequence). V lost 0 bases, J lost 8 bases, and 37 bases lay in between. CDR3 coding DNA: TGTGCCAGCAGCCAAGATATTTGGGGGCCGATCACGAGGGGCGCTAGGCTTTTCGGCTACACCTTC. Protein sequence: CASSQDIWGPITRGARLFGYTF.

CDR3 sequence reads: CASSLGPDSNQPQHF. The CDR3 DNA reads TGTGCCAGCAGCTTAGGTCCTGATAGCAATCAGCCCCAGCATTTT. The chain joins TRBV7-9 to TRBJ1-5; D call uncertain. CDR1 is SEHNR, CDR2 FQNEAQ, per germline (reference sequence). CDR3 length: 15 residues. V shed 1 base and J shed 0 bases, with 7 bases lying between them.

The rearrangement uses TRBV5-1 and TRBJ2-5; TRBD2 agrees at 7 bases. The junction had 5 bases not matched to a gene; V was cut back by 4 bases and J by 2 bases. CDR1 SGHRS and CDR2 YFSETQ come from the germline V gene. The length of the CDR3 is 14 residues. The CDR3 loop reads CASSDGEGQETQYF. The CDR3 bases are TGCGCCAGCAGCGATGGGGAGGGACAAGAGACCCAGTACTTC.

CDR3 coding DNA: TGTGCCAGCAGCGCTTACAATGAGCAGTTCTTC. Translating it yields CASSAYNEQFF. The chain employs TRBV7-9 and TRBJ2-1; D is unclear. The V and J ends lost 5 bases and 4 bases respectively, with 3 bases between them. The germline V gene has CDR1 SEHNR and CDR2 FQNEAQ (reference sequence). The CDR3 has 11 amino acids.

The chain uses TRBV2 and TRBJ1-2; 8 nucleotides match TRBD1. Trimming at V came to 8 bases and at J to 5 bases, leaving 13 bases not matched to a gene. The CDR3 extends over 15 amino acids. Germline lookup yields CDR1 SNHLY and CDR2 FYNNEI. The CDR3 spells CASGGQEDLGYGYTF. CDR3 nucleotides: TGTGCCAGCGGGGGACAGGAGGATCTTGGGTATGGCTACACCTTC. The variable domain in full, with the rest retrieved from reference TRBV2 and TRBJ1-2, is EPEVTQTPSHQVTQMGQEVILRCVPISNHLYFYWYRQILGQKVEFLVSFYNNEISEKSEIFDDQFSVERPDGSNFTLKIRSTKLEDSAMYFCASGGQEDLGYGYTFGSGTRLTVV.

The V and J genes are TRBV5-4 and TRBJ2-6, with 9 bases fitting TRBD1. The junction had 3 bases not matched to a gene; V was cut back by 0 bases and J by 2 bases. Per the germline V gene, CDR1 is SGHNT and CDR2 is YYREEE (reference sequence). The CDR3 loop spans 17 amino acids. The CDR3 nucleotides read TGTGCCAGCAGCTTGGGGGACAGGGTGGCTGGGGCCAACGTCCTGACTTTC. Protein: CASSLGDRVAGANVLTF. The variable domain in full, with the rest retrieved from reference TRBV5-4 and TRBJ2-6, is ETGVTQSPTHLIKTRGQQVTLRCSSQSGHNTVSWYQQALGQGPQFIFQYYREEENGRGNFPPRFSGLQFPNYSSELNVNALELDDSALYLCASSLGDRVAGANVLTFGAGSRLTVL.

The rearrangement uses TRBV7-8 and TRBJ1-4; D is uncertain. Germline assignment: CDR1 SGHVS and CDR2 FQNEAQ. The CDR3 contains 12 residues. The ends were cut back, 4 bases at V and 8 bases at J, with 8 bases in the middle. CDR3 sequence: CASSSLGEKLFF. The DNA of the CDR3 is TGTGCCAGCAGCTCTCTCGGAGAAAAACTGTTTTTT.

This clone was counted a single time. V is TRBV7-3 and J is TRBJ2-1; TRBD2 is a possible D gene (5 bases). This CDR3 comprises 15 residues. CDR1 is SGHTA and CDR2 is FQGTGA in the germline V gene. With 2 bases removed from V and 7 bases from J, the gap between germline ends came to 15 bases. The CDR3 spells CASSLSSGPQNEQFF. The CDR3 bases are TGTGCCAGCAGCTTATCAAGCGGCCCTCAAAATGAGCAGTTCTTC.

The chain is built from TRBV7-2 and TRBJ1-5; the match to TRBD1 covers 7 bases. Germline V gene lookup returns CDR1 SGHTA and CDR2 FQGNSA. The CDR3 sequence is 16 residues long. V trimming: 5 bases; J trimming: 4 bases; junction bases outside the gene matches: 11. CDR3 in DNA: TGTGCCAGCAGCATCGTCGGGACAGCAAAAAATCAGCCCCAGCATTTT. Encoded protein: CASSIVGTAKNQPQHF.

The chain joins TRBV5-1 to TRBJ2-7; perhaps TRBD1 as D (5 bases). The germline V gene encodes CDR1 SGHRS and CDR2 YFSETQ. Trimming left V 4 bases short and J 3 bases short, with 11 bases between. The CDR3 is 13 amino acids. The CDR3 reads CASSPQGDYEQYF. The CDR3 DNA is TGCGCCAGCAGCCCACAAGGGGACTACGAGCAGTACTTC.

The rearrangement uses TRBV24-1 and TRBJ2-5; TRBD2 matches 14 bases. The CDR3 sequence is 17 residues long. CDR1 is KGHDR and CDR2 is SFDVKD in the germline V gene. The V gene end was trimmed by 2 bases and the J gene end by 6 bases; junction bases not matched to a gene: 7. The CDR3 sequence is CATSDSRLAGGPKTQYF. The CDR3, as DNA: TGTGCCACCAGTGATTCGCGACTAGCGGGAGGGCCAAAGACCCAGTACTTC.

The chain has TRBV5-1 and TRBJ1-2; 11 nucleotides match TRBD1. CDR3 length: 18 amino acids. Germline loops: CDR1 SGHRS, CDR2 YFSETQ. The V and J ends lost 5 bases and 4 bases, in that order; junction bases with no gene match: 16. The CDR3 region is CASSSLWGQGGASYGYTF. The CDR3 DNA reads as TGCGCCAGCAGTTCCCTTTGGGGACAGGGGGGAGCAAGCTATGGCTACACCTTC.

The chain has TRBV5-4 and TRBJ1-2, with unresolved D. Germline lookup yields CDR1 SGHNT and CDR2 YYREEE (reference sequence). V was shortened by 4 bases and J by 1 base, with 11 bases between the two germline ends. The CDR3 has 14 amino acids. The CDR3 DNA follows: TGTGCCAGCAGCCTCTGGCAAGTTAACTATGGCTACACCTTC. It specifies CASSLWQVNYGYTF.